This TCR beta chain appears in the sequencing data of a study of blood T cell repertoires in COVID-19. At the level of the study: Researchers got acute and convalescent COVID-19 samples from the United States, Italy and Spain. PBMCs, B-cell-depleted T cells, or T cells were the source of the cDNA or gDNA that made up the material.

This clone was observed a few times. As handled by the study authors: Quantification of nucleated cells was approximated via reference gene primer amplification. Repertoires were generated with immunoSEQ multiplex PCR, while TCRdb's copy carries only in-frame clones and drops some. D and trimming come from the DNA, and the V and J calls and clone size come from that table. The data contain approximately 170,000 clones, 84% of them singletons. This CDR3 is built from 14 residues. CDR1 is MNHEY and CDR2 is SVGEGT in the germline V gene. The V gene lost 2 bases and the J gene lost 4 bases, with 9 bases spanning the gap.

This TCR was sampled from a man aged 40-49 years who had recovered from COVID-19. Input material: peripheral blood. The genes are TRBV6-2 or TRBV6-3 and TRBJ1-5; weak D call: TRBD1 (5 bases). CDR3 loop: CASSYGKGNQPQHF. The CDR3 DNA reads as TGTGCCAGCAGTTACGGGAAGGGGAATCAGCCCCAGCATTTT.